A single T cell receptor beta chain is shown here with its context. This record belongs to a study of T cell responses to AZD1222 COVID-19 vaccine. Using immunoSEQ multiplex PCR, the repertoire was profiled, and TCRdb retains in-frame clones only, with some absent. The sample lists fewer than 150,000 clones, 85% to 90% seen once, with about 7.8% in the top ten. Germline V gene data show CDR1 as GTSNPN and CDR2 as SVGIG (reference sequence). V lost 0 bases to trimming and J lost 3 bases; unmatched junction nucleotides: 5. There are 14 residues in the CDR3. The rearrangement uses TRBV30 and TRBJ2-7; 7 bases match TRBD1. The sequence was obtained from an adult in good health. Sequences were derived from peripheral blood, sampled on day 0 of AZD1222 vaccination. CDR3 DNA: TGTGCCTGGAGTGTGGGGGACAGCCGCTACGAGCAGTACTTC. Translating gives CAWSVGDSRYEQYF.